Here is one TCR beta chain with its context. This sample was included in a study of Ad26.COV2.S vaccination and SARS-CoV-2 variants. The table came from immunoSEQ multiplex PCR; TCRdb's copy has only in-frame clones and leaves some out. The sample yields a few hundred thousand clones, about 90% seen once. The CDR3 extends over 13 amino acids. Trimming shortened V by 1 base and J by 3 bases, and 6 bases separated the two germline ends. The treatment here: around 19 received Ad26.COV2.S at low or high dose, single or two shots; 5 received placebo; per-sample allocation not given. Specimen acquisition occurred on day 63 following the initial vaccine or placebo injection. Recruitment in Boston yielded a donor of adult age, 18-55 years.

The sample was peripheral blood, taken in a trial of Ad26.COV2.S vaccine versus placebo. This clonotype originated in a person aged 18 to 59 who received the Ad26.COV2.S COVID-19 vaccine or a placebo. The chain links TRBV12-3 or TRBV12-4 to TRBJ1-1, with no clear D. CDR3 residues: CASSLGQHTEAFF. The CDR3 DNA reads as TGTGCCAGCAGTTTAGGGCAGCACACTGAAGCTTTCTTT.